The clone carrying this T cell receptor (beta chain) has a handful of counts. A second PCR of about 6 to 12 cycles used a sample-barcoded 5' primer and a J-beta primer mix. TCRdb processed the 5' RACE reads anew with MiXCR; each CDR3 protein has one entry. The table has 800,000 or so distinct CDR3 sequences, 25% seen once. The CDR3 contains 15 residues. The germline V gene encodes CDR1 SGHVS and CDR2 FQNEAQ. V shed 4 bases and J 11 bases; nucleotides not matched to a gene: 9. This entry comes from a study of blood T cells in healthy people across ages. Separately, the same data were catalogued under a study of T cells of mothers and their children. That paper adds: A few healthy Caucasian mothers and their six children donated.

This chain connects TRBV7-8 to TRBJ1-6, with 9 bases lining up with TRBD1. Sequencing input: blood. This TCR derives from a boy between 10 and 17 years old in good health. The DNA of the CDR3 is TGTGCCAGCAGCTCCTCTGGGACAGGGAGGACACCCCTCCACTTT. It specifies CASSSSGTGRTPLHF.